This T cell receptor (beta chain) appears in the sequencing data of a study of CD8 T cells in ankylosing spondylitis. This clonotype was seen a handful of times. As yet, its antigen is unknown. Libraries for TCR beta were made by quantitative 5'-RACE with molecular barcodes. TCRdb recomputed calls from the 5' RACE reads with MiXCR, one row per CDR3 protein. The sample records about 130,000 distinct CDR3 sequences, roughly 15% being singletons. Study-wide findings and caveats: The authors found the disease-linked clones to be CD8+ and relatively rare in peripheral blood. From matched ankylosing spondylitis synovial fluid, disease-linked clones were reportedly recovered at significantly enriched levels. The study identified a TCR beta motif of 7 or 8 highly homologous variants that appeared characteristic of ankylosing spondylitis blood.

Germline V gives CDR1 SGDLS, CDR2 YYNGEE. V shed 3 bases, J shed 3 bases, and the junction held 7 bases outside the gene matches. CDR3 size: 15 residues. The V and J genes are TRBV9 and TRBJ2-7, with 9 bases that match TRBD1. The sequencing sample was made of blood, either unsorted or a sorted T cell fraction (not recorded which). This TCR was recovered from a female donor with ankylosing spondylitis or in good health (not recorded which). For the CDR3, the DNA is TGTGCCAGCAGCGCCGGGACAGGGACAATCTACGAGCAGTACTTC. It encodes CASSAGTGTIYEQYF.